This T cell receptor (beta chain) was identified in a study of blood T cell repertoires in COVID-19. Study details: COVID-19 samples, acute and convalescent, were from the United States, Italy and Spain.

The data were produced by immunoSEQ multiplex PCR, yet TCRdb's version contains in-frame clones alone and is incomplete. The sample has 250,000 to 350,000 clones; about 88% are singletons. There are 15 residues in the CDR3. With V trimmed by 8 bases and J by 6 bases, 12 bases remained unmatched. Germline V gene data show CDR1 as SGHTA and CDR2 as FQGNSA. This rearrangement joins TRBV7-2 to TRBJ1-2, with TRBD1 identical over 10 bases. Sequencing input: peripheral blood. The receptor was derived from a human donor with COVID-19, enrolled during active disease. The donor label of this sample is uncertain. The CDR3 DNA follows: TGTGCCAGCCTCCGGACCGAGACAGGGGGCCATGGCTACACCTTC. This translates into CASLRTETGGHGYTF. Full variable domain (missing parts from reference TRBV7-2 and TRBJ1-2): GAGVSQSPSNKVTEKGKDVELRCDPISGHTALYWYRQSLGQGLEFLIYFQGNSAPDKSGLPSDRFSAERTGGSVSTLTIQRTQQEDSAVYLCASLRTETGGHGYTFGSGTRLTVV.